This entry lists 16 T cell receptor beta chains sequenced from one sample in a study of blood T cells in healthy people across ages. A second about 7 to 11 cycle PCR used barcoded and J-beta primers. TCRdb fed the 5' RACE reads into MiXCR, producing one record per CDR3 protein. The data show 1 million or so distinct CDR3 sequences, under 55% seen once. Source material: blood. Every receptor here comes from a woman in her fifties or sixties in good health.

The chain carries TRBV9 and TRBJ2-4; no definite D call. The end of the DNA fits TRBJ2-7 better, so the J call may be wrong. The CDR3 totals 11 residues. Germline V CDR1 and CDR2: SGDLS, YYNGEE. The CDR3 is CASSVGHEQYF. DNA for the CDR3: TGTGCCAGCAGCGTAGGCCACGAGCAGTACTTC.

This clonotype was seen only a few times. This sequence joins TRBV5-1 and TRBJ2-3; TRBD2 agrees at 9 bases. V gave up 4 bases and J gave up 0 bases; unmatched junction bases: 6. From germline, CDR1 is SGHRS and CDR2 YFSETQ. The length of the CDR3 is 16 residues. The CDR3 protein is CASSQGLAWSTDTQYF. The DNA of the CDR3 is TGCGCCAGCAGCCAAGGACTAGCGTGGAGCACAGATACGCAGTATTTT.

This clonotype was detected a few times. The chain uses TRBV11-2 and TRBJ2-1; no definite D call. Trimming stripped 0 bases from V and 2 bases from J, with 8 bases between. The CDR3 runs 15 residues. Germline values: CDR1 SGHAT, CDR2 FQNNGV. The CDR3: CASSLDLAPYNEQFF. The DNA for the CDR3 is TGTGCCAGCAGCTTAGACCTCGCCCCCTACAATGAGCAGTTCTTC.

This chain uses TRBV2 with TRBJ1-1, with D uncertain. The CDR3 spans 14 residues. Trimming cost V 6 bases and J 5 bases, with 16 bases left between them. Germline V CDR1 and CDR2: SNHLY, FYNNEI. The CDR3 coding sequence is TGTGCCAGCAGCGAAAGGTCAGGAGGGACTGAAGCTTTCTTT. Translated, it gives CASSERSGGTEAFF. The variable domain in full, with the rest retrieved from reference TRBV2 and TRBJ1-1, is EPEVTQTPSHQVTQMGQEVILRCVPISNHLYFYWYRQILGQKVEFLVSFYNNEISEKSEIFDDQFSVERPDGSNFTLKIRSTKLEDSAMYFCASSERSGGTEAFFGQGTRLTVV.

This clonotype showed up just a few times. The chain carries TRBV5-5 and TRBJ2-7; D is uncertain. Deletions cut 4 bases from V and 4 bases from J, with 18 bases between. The CDR3 sequence is 15 residues long. Looked up from germline, CDR1 is SGHKS and CDR2 is YYEKEE (reference sequence). CDR3 coding DNA: TGTGCCAGCAGCGGGGAAGGGCTAGGGTATTACGAGCAGTACTTC. Translation: CASSGEGLGYYEQYF.

The V and J genes are TRBV6-1 and TRBJ2-7, with a weak D call TRBD2 (5 bases). Germline V gene lookup returns CDR1 MNHNS and CDR2 SASEGT. There are 14 residues in the CDR3. Trimming cost V 2 bases and J 3 bases, with 11 bases left between them. This CDR3 is CASSEPGIDYEQYF. The CDR3 DNA reads TGTGCCAGCAGTGAACCGGGGATCGACTACGAGCAGTACTTC.

The V call is TRBV28, the J call TRBJ1-4; D uncertain. V shed 2 bases and J shed 0 bases, with 7 bases lying between them. Germline lookup yields CDR1 MDHEN and CDR2 SYDVKM. This CDR3 contains 15 residues. CDR3 residues: CASSLIRTTNEKLFF. The CDR3 DNA is TGTGCCAGCAGTTTAATCCGAACAACTAATGAAAAACTGTTTTTT.

The rearrangement links TRBV28 to TRBJ2-1; a possible D gene is TRBD2 (5 bases). V was clipped by 3 bases and J by 13 bases, with 10 bases between them. Germline V CDR1 and CDR2: MDHEN, SYDVKM. The CDR3 totals 11 residues. CDR3 in DNA: TGTGCCAGCAGTTTTGGACTGGGACAGTTCTTC. Amino acid sequence: CASSFGLGQFF.

The CDR3 nucleotides read TGTGCCACCAGTGATTTCGGGTCCGGTGAGCAGTTCTTC. This encodes CATSDFGSGEQFF. V gene TRBV24-1 combines with J gene TRBJ2-1; D remains unclear. This CDR3 has 13 residues. Germline V gene lookup returns CDR1 KGHDR and CDR2 SFDVKD. Trimming removed 1 base from V and 9 bases from J, with 9 bases in between.

This sequence joins TRBV2 and TRBJ2-2; D unresolved. Germline V gene sequence: CDR1 SNHLY, CDR2 FYNNEI. CDR3 length: 12 residues. Deletions cut 1 base from V and 7 bases from J, with 4 bases between. CDR3 bases: TGTGCCAGCAGTGAAGTTTTCGGGGAGCTGTTTTTT. This translates into CASSEVFGELFF. Using reference TRBV2 and TRBJ2-2 for the parts outside the CDR3, the full variable domain is EPEVTQTPSHQVTQMGQEVILRCVPISNHLYFYWYRQILGQKVEFLVSFYNNEISEKSEIFDDQFSVERPDGSNFTLKIRSTKLEDSAMYFCASSEVFGELFFGEGSRLTVL.

This clonotype was recorded at least ten times. The J gene is TRBJ2-5, the V gene TRBV7-3, with TRBD2 identical over 9 bases. J gave up 3 bases and V 5 bases, and 7 bases lay outside the gene matches. The CDR3 is 15 residues long. Germline loops: CDR1 SGHTA, CDR2 FQGTGA. CDR3 sequence reads: CASSPGLAGKETQYF. CDR3 DNA sequence: TGTGCCAGCAGCCCGGGGCTAGCGGGAAAAGAGACCCAGTACTTC.

This clonotype was observed a few times. This sequence joins TRBV20-1 and TRBJ2-1, with TRBD2 identical over 16 bases. Losses at the gene ends were 6 bases for V and 5 bases for J; bases not matched to a gene: 7. The CDR3 runs to 16 residues. Germline V gene data show CDR1 as DFQATT and CDR2 as SNEGSKA (reference sequence). Here the CDR3 DNA reads TGCAGTGCACTTTCCGGGACTAGCGGGAGGGACAATGAGCAGTTCTTC. It specifies CSALSGTSGRDNEQFF.

The DNA for the CDR3 is TGTGCCAGCAGTTTGGAAGGCAGGGTGGGGGCTAACTATGGCTACACCTTC. Protein sequence: CASSLEGRVGANYGYTF. J is TRBJ1-2 and V is TRBV27, with TRBD1 as a possible D gene (5 bases). The CDR3 is 17 residues long. V was clipped by 3 bases and J by 0 bases, with 17 bases between them. The V gene's germline CDR1 is MNHEY and CDR2 SMNVEV (reference sequence).

The rearrangement joins TRBV15 to TRBJ2-5; 8 bases match TRBD2. Matching the DNA end better, TRBJ2-7 makes the J call doubtful. This CDR3 has 15 residues. The V gene's germline CDR1 is LNHNV and CDR2 YYDKDF (reference sequence). The CDR3 is CATSVQAGVPYEQYF. The DNA for the CDR3 is TGTGCCACCAGCGTACAAGCGGGAGTACCGTACGAGCAGTACTTC.

This clonotype appeared many times. The chain employs TRBV7-3 and TRBJ2-5; D not resolved. The CDR3 runs to 13 residues. Per the germline V gene, CDR1 is SGHTA and CDR2 is FQGTGA. V lost 0 bases to trimming and J lost 5 bases, with 7 bases between them. In DNA, the CDR3 is TGTGCCAGCAGCTTAACAGGGCTGGAGACCCAGTACTTC. It specifies CASSLTGLETQYF.

The V and J genes are TRBV11-2 and TRBJ2-2, with TRBD2 as a possible D gene (6 bases). Trimming stripped 2 bases from V and 6 bases from J, with 13 bases between. Germline V CDR1 and CDR2: SGHAT, FQNNGV. The CDR3 is 15 amino acids. Here the CDR3 reads CASSLLEGRAGELFF. For the CDR3, the DNA is TGTGCCAGCAGCTTACTGGAGGGGCGCGCCGGGGAGCTGTTTTTT.